A selection of T cell receptor beta chains follows, all from one sample in a study of identical twins. TCRdb called the 5' RACE reads again in MiXCR, with one record for every CDR3 protein. The data show roughly 690,000 distinct CDR3 sequences, 21% seen once. The data were also submitted as part of a second study, on T cells expressing NK-cell markers.

Sequencing was performed on PBMCs. The receptors derive from a young woman in good health. Each CDR3 is given with its conserved first and last residue. A D gene is named only where the DNA matches it firmly. Size tells how often a clone was seen (once, few, many) or the class of an expanded clone, and some rows leave it out.

>TRBV29-1|NA|many|TRBJ2-7
CSAGRAPSYEQYF
TGCAGCGCCGGCCGGGCTCCCTCCTACGAGCAGTACTTC
>TRBV11-1|TRBD1|NA|TRBJ2-2
CASSSTLLAGTANTGELFF
TGTGCCAGCAGTTCCACCCTCCTAGCCGGGACAGCGAACACCGGGGAGCTGTTTTTT
>TRBV9|NA|few|TRBJ2-2
CASSGFTGELFF
TGTGCCAGCAGCGGTTTCACCGGGGAGCTGTTTTTT
>TRBV7-9|TRBD2|few|TRBJ2-3
CASSAGLAGGVDTQYF
TGTGCCAGCAGCGCAGGACTAGCGGGAGGTGTAGATACGCAGTATTTT
>TRBV10-2|NA|NA|TRBJ2-3
CASSDVGASTDTQYF
TGCGCCAGCAGTGATGTGGGGGCTAGCACAGATACGCAGTATTTT
>TRBV20-1|NA|few|TRBJ2-5
CSGWQGGTGTQYF
TGCAGTGGCTGGCAGGGGGGCACGGGGACCCAGTACTTC
>TRBV5-1|TRBD2|many|TRBJ2-7
CASSGAGTTYEQYF
TGCGCCAGCAGCGGAGCAGGGACTACCTACGAGCAGTACTTC
>TRBV25-1|NA|NA|TRBJ1-6
CASRGGGSSYNSPLHF
TGTGCCAGCAGGGGTGGGGGGAGCTCCTATAATTCACCCCTCCACTTT
>TRBV7-8|NA|once|TRBJ2-1
CASPSPTRQFF
TGTGCCAGTCCTAGCCCCACCCGGCAGTTCTTC
>TRBV4-3|NA|NA|TRBJ1-1
CASSQVGRFTEAFF
TGCGCCAGCAGCCAAGTAGGCAGGTTCACTGAAGCTTTCTTT
>TRBV4-3|NA|NA|TRBJ2-1
CASSQGARVYNEQFF
TGCGCCAGCAGCCAAGGTGCGCGGGTTTACAATGAGCAGTTCTTC
>TRBV7-2|TRBD1|few|TRBJ2-6
CASSSWDRDSGANVLTF
TGTGCCAGCAGCTCCTGGGACAGGGACTCTGGGGCCAACGTCCTGACTTTC
>TRBV10-3|NA|NA|TRBJ2-5
CAISNSGQETQYF
TGTGCCATCAGTAATAGCGGCCAAGAGACCCAGTACTTC
>TRBV7-2|NA|few|TRBJ2-5
CASSLDPRETQYF
TGTGCCAGCAGCTTAGACCCCAGGGAGACCCAGTACTTC
>TRBV20-1|NA|few|TRBJ1-4
CSASLGGFEKLFF
TGCAGTGCTAGCCTGGGGGGATTCGAAAAACTGTTTTTT
>TRBV20-1|NA|few|TRBJ1-2
CSALQGPIGYTF
TGCAGTGCCCTACAGGGCCCTATCGGCTACACCTTC
>TRBV4-2|TRBD2|NA|TRBJ2-7
CASSRSGSSPYEQYF
TGTGCCAGCAGCCGTAGCGGGAGCTCCCCCTACGAGCAGTACTTC
>TRBV6-2/TRBV6-3|NA|NA|TRBJ2-3
CASSYSRGPQTQYF
TGTGCCAGCAGTTACTCCAGAGGGCCTCAGACGCAGTATTTT
>TRBV7-9|NA|NA|TRBJ1-4
CASSLAVDPNEKLFF
TGTGCCAGCAGCTTAGCTGTGGACCCTAATGAAAAACTGTTTTTT
>TRBV12-3/TRBV12-4|NA|many|TRBJ2-7
CASSKLNYEQYF
TGTGCCAGCAGTAAACTGAACTACGAGCAGTACTTC
>TRBV20-1|NA|NA|TRBJ2-7
CSARGESTYEQYF
TGCAGTGCTAGAGGCGAGTCAACCTACGAGCAGTACTTC
>TRBV10-3|NA|few|TRBJ2-1
CAITEGVASDEQFF
TGTGCCATCACCGAAGGGGTAGCGAGCGATGAGCAGTTCTTC
>TRBV29-1|TRBD2|NA|TRBJ2-5
CSVDGLSGLAGGGETQYF
TGCAGCGTTGATGGGCTTTCCGGACTAGCGGGAGGGGGAGAGACCCAGTACTTC
>TRBV12-3/TRBV12-4|NA|few|TRBJ2-1
CASSLSLLNGEQFF
TGTGCCAGCAGCCTTTCCCTCCTTAATGGCGAGCAGTTCTTC
>TRBV15|NA|few|TRBJ1-4
CATSRQGGTLEKLFF
TGTGCCACCAGCAGGCAGGGAGGTACTCTCGAAAAACTGTTTTTT
>TRBV12-3/TRBV12-4|NA|few|TRBJ2-7
CASSLVGTPYEQYF
TGTGCCAGCAGTTTAGTAGGCACCCCCTACGAGCAGTACTTC
>TRBV29-1|NA|many|TRBJ2-3
CSISSPTDTQYF
TGCAGCATATCCTCCCCCACAGATACGCAGTATTTT
>TRBV20-1|TRBD1|NA|TRBJ1-1
CSASPGTGNTEAFF
TGCAGTGCGAGTCCCGGGACAGGGAACACTGAAGCTTTCTTT
>TRBV4-3|TRBD2|NA|TRBJ2-3
CASSQELESSGATDTQYF
TGCGCCAGCAGCCAAGAGTTGGAGAGCAGCGGGGCCACAGATACGCAGTATTTT
>TRBV6-5|TRBD1|NA|TRBJ1-2
CASSYVRTGNYGYTF
TGTGCCAGCAGTTACGTACGGACAGGGAACTATGGCTACACCTTC